This TCR beta chain was sequenced in a study of T cell repertoires in cytomegalovirus infection (dated by TCRdb to the late 2010s). Regarding the study in general: Donor HLA type was relevant to the analysis, as public TCR beta signatures indicated carriage of CMV infection together with the matching HLA type.

This clonotype occurred many times. It lacks a known antigen. Base qualities are not provided; no much larger clone lies one nucleotide away. Per the germline V gene (reference sequence), SEHNR is the CDR1 and FQNEAQ is the CDR2. Including the terminal cysteine and phenylalanine, the CDR3 comprises 17 residues. Kept here is only the CDR3 DNA, which spans 51 bases and is read in frame from base 1. The germline V and J ends show losses of 4 bases and 2 bases respectively, and no gene match explains 4 bases of the junction. TCRdb lists the instrument as Illumina HiSeq 1500. Using fastp trimming at Q25 and MiXCR clonotype assembly, TCRdb reanalyzed the public sequencing data and kept in-frame beta chains. Rows with one shared CDR3 protein collapse into an entry with the most common genes and DNA. This sample is represented by about 230,000 distinct CDR3 sequences; roughly 23% of them were singletons. The ten top clones hold roughly 18% of the sample.

What the research found in general, with its limitations: Cumulative frequency of public TCR beta family members discriminated carriers of CMV infection plus the relevant HLA type in this cohort and an independent roughly 350-donor cohort. The ex vivo response was dominated by HLA-C-restricted CMV-specific TCR beta clonotypes, which also provided the single most frequent clonotype in two of eight donors.

Recombination linked TRBV7-9 to TRBJ2-1, with TRBD2 identical over 14 junction bases. Material: CD8+ T cells from PBMCs. This receptor was taken from a human donor in good health (CMV status not recorded). Some clones in this sample may be carry-over from other donors' samples. The nucleotide sequence reads as follows: TGTGCCAGCAGCTCGGGACTAGCGGGGGACACCTACAATGAGCAGTTCTTC. This sequence encodes CASSSGLAGDTYNEQFF.